This T cell receptor (beta chain) appears in the sequencing data of a study of CD8+ T cells in alopecia areata. Broader study findings: Lesional scalp displayed greater clonality than normal scalp, most notably in alopecia totalis/universalis. Clarity of TCR sharing across patients fell short of that in mice, possibly HLA-related.

The V end lost 4 bases, the J end lost 7 bases, and 18 bases lay between the germline ends. This CDR3 is built from 15 residues. Germline V lookup: CDR1 SGHRS, CDR2 YFSETQ. Extracted RNA was reverse transcribed, and the resulting cDNA served as sequencing template. Only in-frame clones appear in the TCRdb table, and some are missing; sequencing was by immunoSEQ multiplex PCR. The table has about 200,000 clones, 58% seen once. As concerns this clone: Its antigen is still unknown.

Sample treatment: oral pan-JAK inhibitor, 5-10 mg twice daily. The input for sequencing was CD4+ T cells sorted from blood, taken at week 24, from a patient treated with tofacitinib. This chain links TRBV5-1 with TRBJ2-1; perhaps TRBD2 as D (6 bases). The receptor was derived from a human donor with alopecia areata. The CDR3 region is CASSAQQGGGNEQFF. The CDR3 DNA reads as TGCGCCAGCAGCGCCCAGCAGGGAGGAGGGAATGAGCAGTTCTTC.